This paragraph reports one T cell receptor beta chain. In its sample, this clone was seen once. Its antigen specificity is not known. No per-base quality is available; no much larger clone lies one base away. Genomic DNA was extracted from sorted cells for sequencing of the TCRbeta CDR3 region. The immunoSEQ Assay was used for sequencing of TCRbeta CDR3 regions. This immuneACCESS table, as held by TCRdb, lists in-frame sequences with V and J called but not all clones. Of the missing ones, under half trace to an unresolved V gene in checked studies; the others have no known cause. In all, the sample holds some 74,000 clones, and roughly 86% of those were seen once. 5.5% to 8% of the sample is held by the ten biggest clonotypes. This record belongs to a study of OX40 agonist ivuxolimab in advanced cancers. Turning to the overall study: Ivuxolimab was an agonistic, fully human IgG2 monoclonal antibody directed against OX40 (CD134), a costimulatory receptor. Intravenous ivuxolimab was administered to patients every 2 weeks at six dose levels: 0.01, 0.1, 0.3, 1.5, 3 and 10 mg/kg. Of the roughly 52 dose-escalation patients, hepatocellular carcinoma was present in about 19, melanoma in approximately 15, renal cell carcinoma in 9 and head and neck cancer in 9. The dose-escalation cohort was about 83% male with a mean age of roughly 62 years, ranging from roughly 20 to 80. Prior anti-PD-1, anti-PD-L1 or anti-CTLA-4 therapy was permitted, and checkpoint inhibitors had been received by under 50% of dose-escalation patients. Three dose-escalation patients achieved partial responses, one with hepatocellular carcinoma and two with cutaneous melanoma. Peripheral TCRbeta sequencing was intended to test whether TCR sequence diversity was altered and clonal T-cell expansion was caused by ivuxolimab. The monotherapy dose-escalation portion (N ≈ 55 patients) of the phase I ivuxolimab trial is reported in the paper.

The CDR3 covers 14 residues, taking in both the cysteine and the phenylalanine. CDR3 DNA is the only sequence kept; it has 42 bases, read in frame from the first base. Looking up the germline V gene (reference sequence) yields CDR1 MNHEY and CDR2 SMNVEV. The junction shows trimming of 6 bases on V and 3 bases on J, plus 13 bases between the germline ends. Overall study outcomes, separate from this receptor: At doses from 0.1 to 3.0 mg/kg, clonal expansion was seen in both CD4+ and CD8+ blood T cells between baseline and week 6. Low levels of normalized T-cell clonal expansion were also shown by some nonresponding patients. The antigen specificity of the peripheral T cells that underwent clonal expansion was not determined. After ivuxolimab, expanded clones were on average more numerous among CD8+ T cells than among CD4+ T cells. In partial responders in the 0.1-3.0 mg/kg groups, normalized peripheral clonal expansion was found to be among the lowest, especially among CD8+ T cells.

Patients with autoimmune disease history or receiving systemic immunosuppression were excluded from the trial. Peripheral blood for TCR sequencing was collected from all dose cohorts at baseline, on cycle 4 day 1, and on cycle 7 day 1. The samples were taken from a phase I, first-in-human, multicenter, open-label dose-escalation trial of ivuxolimab. Adults with locally advanced or metastatic melanoma, renal cell, hepatocellular, or head and neck squamous cell carcinoma were enrolled in the trial. Before TCR sequencing, CD4+ and CD8+ T cells were separately sorted from peripheral blood. This sequence was found in an adult with an advanced solid tumor such as melanoma, head and neck, liver or kidney cancer. The chain joins TRBV27 to TRBJ2-3, with the identity of the D gene unclear. The sequenced sample was CD4+ or CD8+ T cells sorted from blood, obtained in a trial of the OX40 agonist ivuxolimab. The CDR3: CASSYSPITDTQYF. The nucleotide sequence is TGTGCCAGCAGCTACAGCCCGATAACAGATACGCAGTATTTT.